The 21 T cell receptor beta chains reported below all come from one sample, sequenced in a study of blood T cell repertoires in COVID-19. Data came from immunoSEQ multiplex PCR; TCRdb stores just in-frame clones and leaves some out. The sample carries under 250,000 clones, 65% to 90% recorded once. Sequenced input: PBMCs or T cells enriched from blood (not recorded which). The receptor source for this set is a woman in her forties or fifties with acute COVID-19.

CDR3 sequence reads: CASTSQGNSPLHF. DNA of the CDR3: TGTGCCAGCACCTCACAGGGGAATTCACCCCTCCACTTT. The chain has TRBV18 and TRBJ1-6, with 7 bases that match TRBD1. This CDR3 spans 13 amino acids. V lost 8 bases, J lost 7 bases, and 5 bases stayed unmatched. Germline-derived CDR1 and CDR2 are KGHSH and LQKENI.

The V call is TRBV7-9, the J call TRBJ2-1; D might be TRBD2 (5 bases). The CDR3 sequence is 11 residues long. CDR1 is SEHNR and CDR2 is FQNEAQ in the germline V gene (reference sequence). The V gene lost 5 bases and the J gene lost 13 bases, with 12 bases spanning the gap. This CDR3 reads CASSPNEGQFF. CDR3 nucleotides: TGTGCCAGCAGCCCTAACGAGGGACAGTTCTTC.

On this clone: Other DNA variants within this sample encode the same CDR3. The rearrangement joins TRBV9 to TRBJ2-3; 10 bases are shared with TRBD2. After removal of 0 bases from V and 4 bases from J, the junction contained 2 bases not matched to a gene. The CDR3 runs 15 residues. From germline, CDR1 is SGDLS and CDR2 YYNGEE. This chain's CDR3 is CASSVDLAGADTQYF. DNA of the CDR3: TGTGCCAGCAGCGTAGACCTAGCGGGGGCAGATACGCAGTATTTT.

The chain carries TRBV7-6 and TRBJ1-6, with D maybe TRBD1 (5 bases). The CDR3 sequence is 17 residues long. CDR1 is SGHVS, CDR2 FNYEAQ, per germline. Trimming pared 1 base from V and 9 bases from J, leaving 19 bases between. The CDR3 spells CASSLVGSQGSTSPLHF. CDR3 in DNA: TGTGCCAGCAGCTTAGTCGGAAGCCAGGGTAGTACTTCACCCCTCCACTTT.

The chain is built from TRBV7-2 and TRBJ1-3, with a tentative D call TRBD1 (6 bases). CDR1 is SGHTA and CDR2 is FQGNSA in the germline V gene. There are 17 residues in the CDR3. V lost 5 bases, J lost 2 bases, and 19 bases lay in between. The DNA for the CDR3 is TGTGCCAGCAGCCCTAGACCCTCAGGGGTCCCTGGAAACACCATATATTTT. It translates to CASSPRPSGVPGNTIYF. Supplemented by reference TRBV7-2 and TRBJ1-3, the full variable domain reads GAGVSQSPSNKVTEKGKDVELRCDPISGHTALYWYRQSLGQGLEFLIYFQGNSAPDKSGLPSDRFSAERTGGSVSTLTIQRTQQEDSAVYLCASSPRPSGVPGNTIYFGEGSWLTVV.

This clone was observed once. As DNA, the CDR3 is TGTGCCAGCAGCCCCGGACAGGGCCATAATTCACCCCTCCACTTT. Its protein product is CASSPGQGHNSPLHF. The V and J genes are TRBV7-3 and TRBJ1-6; 8 bases match TRBD1. V trimming: 5 bases; J trimming: 5 bases; junction bases outside the gene matches: 5. The germline gives CDR1 SGHTA, CDR2 FQGTGA. This CDR3 comprises 15 residues. The variable domain in full, with the rest retrieved from reference TRBV7-3 and TRBJ1-6, is GAGVSQTPSNKVTEKGKYVELRCDPISGHTALYWYRQSLGQGPEFLIYFQGTGAADDSGLPNDRFFAVRPEGSVSTLKIQRTERGDSAVYLCASSPGQGHNSPLHFGNGTRLTVT.

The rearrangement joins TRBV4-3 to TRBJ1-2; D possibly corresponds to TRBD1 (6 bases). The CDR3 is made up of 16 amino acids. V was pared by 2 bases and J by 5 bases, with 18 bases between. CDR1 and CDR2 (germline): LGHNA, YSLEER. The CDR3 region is CASSQTGTLLGYGYTF. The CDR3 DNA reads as TGCGCCAGCAGCCAAACCGGGACACTTTTGGGGTATGGCTACACCTTC.

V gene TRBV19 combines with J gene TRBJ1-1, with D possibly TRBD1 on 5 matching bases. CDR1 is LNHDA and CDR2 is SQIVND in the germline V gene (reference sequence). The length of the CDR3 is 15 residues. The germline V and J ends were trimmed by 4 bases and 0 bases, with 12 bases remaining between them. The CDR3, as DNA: TGTGCCAGTAGTAGGCCGCAGGGTGTGAACACTGAAGCTTTCTTT. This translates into CASSRPQGVNTEAFF.

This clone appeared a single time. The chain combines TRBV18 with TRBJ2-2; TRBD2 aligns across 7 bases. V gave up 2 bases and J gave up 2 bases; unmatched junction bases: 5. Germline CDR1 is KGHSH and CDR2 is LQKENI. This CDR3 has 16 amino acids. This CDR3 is CASSPVAGVNTGELFF. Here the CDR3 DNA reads TGTGCCAGCTCACCAGTAGCGGGTGTAAACACCGGGGAGCTGTTTTTT.

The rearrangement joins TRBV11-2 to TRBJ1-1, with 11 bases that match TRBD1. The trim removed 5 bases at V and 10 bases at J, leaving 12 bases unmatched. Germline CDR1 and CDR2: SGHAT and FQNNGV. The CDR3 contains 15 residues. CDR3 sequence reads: CASSQPGQGVLRAFF. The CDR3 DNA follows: TGTGCCAGCAGCCAACCGGGACAGGGGGTTCTTCGAGCTTTCTTT.

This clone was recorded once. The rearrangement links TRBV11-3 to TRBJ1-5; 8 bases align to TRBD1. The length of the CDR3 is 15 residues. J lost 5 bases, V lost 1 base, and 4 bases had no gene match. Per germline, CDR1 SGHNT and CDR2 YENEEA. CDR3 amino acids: CASSLGRGQHQPQHF. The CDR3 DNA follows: TGTGCCAGCAGCTTAGGCAGGGGGCAGCATCAGCCCCAGCATTTT.

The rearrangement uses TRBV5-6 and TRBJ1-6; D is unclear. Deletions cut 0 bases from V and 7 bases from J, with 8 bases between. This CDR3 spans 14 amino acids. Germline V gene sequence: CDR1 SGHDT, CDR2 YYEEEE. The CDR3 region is CASSLVHGNSPLHF. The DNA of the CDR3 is TGTGCCAGCAGCTTGGTTCATGGCAATTCACCCCTCCACTTT.

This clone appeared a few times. In nucleotides, the CDR3 is TGTGCCAGCAGCCTCGGCACAGCTAATGAAAAACTGTTTTTT. Translated, it gives CASSLGTANEKLFF. The chain links TRBV5-4 to TRBJ1-4, with D uncertain. This CDR3 is built from 14 residues. CDR1 and CDR2 (germline): SGHNT, YYREEE (reference sequence). Trimming pared 4 bases from V and 3 bases from J, leaving 10 bases between.

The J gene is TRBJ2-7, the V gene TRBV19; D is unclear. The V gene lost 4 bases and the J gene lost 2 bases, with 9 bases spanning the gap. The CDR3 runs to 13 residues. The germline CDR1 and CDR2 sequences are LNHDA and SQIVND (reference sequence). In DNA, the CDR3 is TGTGCCAGTAGTAATGGTCCTACCTACGAGCAGTACTTC. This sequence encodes CASSNGPTYEQYF.

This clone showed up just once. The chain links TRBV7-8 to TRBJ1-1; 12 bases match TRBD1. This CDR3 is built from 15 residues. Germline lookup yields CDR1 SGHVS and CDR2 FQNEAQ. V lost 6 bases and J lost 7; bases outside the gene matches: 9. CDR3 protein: CASRFAGTGGREAFF. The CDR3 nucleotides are TGTGCCAGCAGGTTTGCAGGGACAGGGGGCCGTGAAGCTTTCTTT.

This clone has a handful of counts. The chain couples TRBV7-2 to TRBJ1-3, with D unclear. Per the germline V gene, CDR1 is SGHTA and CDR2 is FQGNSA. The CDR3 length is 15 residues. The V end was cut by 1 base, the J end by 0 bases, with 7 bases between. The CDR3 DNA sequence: TGTGCCAGCAGCTTAGGAATGAGCTCTGGAAACACCATATATTTT. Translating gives CASSLGMSSGNTIYF.

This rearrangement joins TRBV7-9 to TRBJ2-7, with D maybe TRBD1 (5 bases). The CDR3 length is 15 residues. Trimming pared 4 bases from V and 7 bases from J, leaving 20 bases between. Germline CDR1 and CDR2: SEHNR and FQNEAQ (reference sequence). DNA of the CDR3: TGTGCCAGCAGCTCTCTAGATTCGACAGTACGGGAGCAGTACTTC. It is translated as CASSSLDSTVREQYF.

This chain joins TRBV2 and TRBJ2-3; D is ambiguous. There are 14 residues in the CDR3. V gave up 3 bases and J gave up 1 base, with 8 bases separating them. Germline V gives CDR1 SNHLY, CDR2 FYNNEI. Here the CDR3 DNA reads TGTGCCAGCAGTGACCGAGGTCGCACAGATACGCAGTATTTT. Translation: CASSDRGRTDTQYF.

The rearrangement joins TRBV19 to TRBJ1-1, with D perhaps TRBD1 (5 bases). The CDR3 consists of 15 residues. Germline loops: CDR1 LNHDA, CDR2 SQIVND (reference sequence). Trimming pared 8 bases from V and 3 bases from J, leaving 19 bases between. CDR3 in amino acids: CASRHPGGKDTEAFF. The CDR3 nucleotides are TGTGCCAGTCGCCACCCCGGGGGGAAGGACACTGAAGCTTTCTTT.

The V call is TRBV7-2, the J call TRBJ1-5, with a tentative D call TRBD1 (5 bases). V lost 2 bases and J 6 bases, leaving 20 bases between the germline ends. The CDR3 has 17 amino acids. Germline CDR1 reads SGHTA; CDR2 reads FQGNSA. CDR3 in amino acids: CASSLSGRAREGQPQHF. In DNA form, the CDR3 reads TGTGCCAGCAGCTTAAGTGGGCGTGCCAGGGAGGGTCAGCCCCAGCATTTT.

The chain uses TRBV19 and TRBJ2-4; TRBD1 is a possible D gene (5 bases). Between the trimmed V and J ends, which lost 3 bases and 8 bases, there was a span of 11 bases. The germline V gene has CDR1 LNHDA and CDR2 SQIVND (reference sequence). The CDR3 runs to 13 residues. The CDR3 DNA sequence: TGTGCCAGTAGTATTCCCCAGGGTGACATTCAGTACTTC. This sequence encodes CASSIPQGDIQYF.